This T cell receptor (beta chain) emerged from a study of beta chain features in type 1 diabetes. Since all of the isolated RNA was reverse transcribed, expressed TCRB transcripts were what got sequenced. Method: immunoSEQ multiplex PCR; TCRdb's copy keeps in-frame clones and lacks some. The data hold over 120,000 clones, with around a tenth observed a single time. This clone turned up a few times. Germline CDR1 is LGHNA and CDR2 is YNFKEQ. This CDR3 spans 16 amino acids. Trimming took 0 bases from V and 6 from J; bases not matched to a gene: 5. Source material: central memory CD4+ T cells from blood. The chain is built from TRBV4-2 and TRBJ2-3; 11 bases agree with TRBD2. This receptor was taken from a man between 18 and 35 years old in good health. Here the CDR3 reads CASSQEVAGGMDTQYF. CDR3 sequence (DNA): TGTGCCAGCAGCCAAGAAGTAGCGGGGGGGATGGATACGCAGTATTTT.